This T cell receptor (beta chain) was sequenced in a study of response to subunit inactivated influenza vaccine. The study's findings and limits: With each seasonal influenza vaccination, the authors suggested, few new T cells are recruited.

In the case of this clonotype: Antigen unknown.

J was trimmed by 0 bases and V by 0 bases; bases with no gene match: 6. Germline values: CDR1 LGHDT, CDR2 YNNKEL (reference sequence). The CDR3 extends over 17 amino acids. Via MiXCR, TCRdb re-called the RT-PCR reads, giving one row per CDR3 protein. The data hold 430,000 or so distinct CDR3 sequences, with roughly 11% observed a single time. The receptor was isolated from a man over 45 who received an inactivated influenza vaccine. Specimen: PBMCs from blood, collected more than 35 days after vaccination. This chain uses TRBV3-1 with TRBJ2-7; 9 bases align to TRBD2. The CDR3 sequence: CASSQDLSSGASYEQYF. The CDR3 nucleotides read TGTGCCAGCAGCCAAGATTTGTCTAGCGGGGCCTCCTACGAGCAGTACTTC.